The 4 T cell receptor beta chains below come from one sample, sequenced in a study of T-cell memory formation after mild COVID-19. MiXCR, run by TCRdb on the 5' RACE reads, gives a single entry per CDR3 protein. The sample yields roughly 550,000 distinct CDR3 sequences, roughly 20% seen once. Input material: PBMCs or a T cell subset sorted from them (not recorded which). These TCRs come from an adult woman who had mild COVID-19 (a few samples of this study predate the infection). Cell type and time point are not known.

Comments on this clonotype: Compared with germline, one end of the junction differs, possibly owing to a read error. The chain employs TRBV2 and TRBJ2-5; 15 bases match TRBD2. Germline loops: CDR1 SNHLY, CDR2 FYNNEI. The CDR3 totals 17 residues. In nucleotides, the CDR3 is TGTGCCAGAAGTGAAGGCGGACTAGCGGGAGGGCCAAAGACCCAGTACTTC. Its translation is CARSEGGLAGGPKTQYF.

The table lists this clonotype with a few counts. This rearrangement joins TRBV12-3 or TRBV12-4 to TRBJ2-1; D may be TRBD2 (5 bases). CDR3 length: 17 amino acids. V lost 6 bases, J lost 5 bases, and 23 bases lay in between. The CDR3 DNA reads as TGTGCCAGCAGCCGCATCTCTAGCCCGATAACCCACAATGAGCAGTTCTTC. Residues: CASSRISSPITHNEQFF.

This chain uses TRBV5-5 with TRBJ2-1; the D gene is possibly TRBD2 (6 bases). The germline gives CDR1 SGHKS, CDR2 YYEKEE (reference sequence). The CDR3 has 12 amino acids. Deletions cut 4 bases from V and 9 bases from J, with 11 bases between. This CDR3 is CASSRRGSEQFF. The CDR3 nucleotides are TGTGCCAGCAGCCGCCGGGGGAGTGAGCAGTTCTTC.

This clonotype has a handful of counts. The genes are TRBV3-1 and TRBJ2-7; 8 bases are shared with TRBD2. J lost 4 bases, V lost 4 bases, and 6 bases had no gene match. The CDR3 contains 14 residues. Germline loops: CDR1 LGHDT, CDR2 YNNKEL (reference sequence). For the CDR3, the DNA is TGTGCCAGCAGCCCCCGGGGGGGGACTTACGAGCAGTACTTC. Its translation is CASSPRGGTYEQYF.